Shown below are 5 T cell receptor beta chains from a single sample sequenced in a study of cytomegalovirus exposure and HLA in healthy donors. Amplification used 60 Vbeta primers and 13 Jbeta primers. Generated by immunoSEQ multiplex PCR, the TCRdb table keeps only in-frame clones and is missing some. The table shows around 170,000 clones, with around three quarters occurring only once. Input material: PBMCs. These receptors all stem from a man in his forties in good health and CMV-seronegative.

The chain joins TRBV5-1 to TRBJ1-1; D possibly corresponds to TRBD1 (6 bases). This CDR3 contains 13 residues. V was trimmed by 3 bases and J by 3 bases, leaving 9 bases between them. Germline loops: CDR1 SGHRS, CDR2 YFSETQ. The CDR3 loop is CASSSRGYTEAFF. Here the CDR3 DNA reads TGCGCCAGCAGCTCCAGGGGATACACTGAAGCTTTCTTT.

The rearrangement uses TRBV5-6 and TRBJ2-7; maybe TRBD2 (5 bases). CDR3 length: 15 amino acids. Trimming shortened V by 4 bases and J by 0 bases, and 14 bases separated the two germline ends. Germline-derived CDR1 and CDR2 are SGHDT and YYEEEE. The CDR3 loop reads CASSRGRGISYEQYF. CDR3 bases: TGTGCCAGCAGCCGCGGACGGGGAATCTCCTACGAGCAGTACTTC.

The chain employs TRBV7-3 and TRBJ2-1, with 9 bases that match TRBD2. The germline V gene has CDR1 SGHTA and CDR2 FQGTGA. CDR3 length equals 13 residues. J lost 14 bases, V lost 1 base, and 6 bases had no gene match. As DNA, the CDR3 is TGTGCCAGCAGCTTAAGGTACGGGACTAGCAAGTTCTTC. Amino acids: CASSLRYGTSKFF.

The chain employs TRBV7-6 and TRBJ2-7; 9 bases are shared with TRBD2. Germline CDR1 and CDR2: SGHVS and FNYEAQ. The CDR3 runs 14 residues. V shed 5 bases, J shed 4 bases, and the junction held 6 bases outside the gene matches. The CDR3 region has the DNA TGTGCCAGCAGCGCCATAGCGGGAGCTTACGAGCAGTACTTC. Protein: CASSAIAGAYEQYF.

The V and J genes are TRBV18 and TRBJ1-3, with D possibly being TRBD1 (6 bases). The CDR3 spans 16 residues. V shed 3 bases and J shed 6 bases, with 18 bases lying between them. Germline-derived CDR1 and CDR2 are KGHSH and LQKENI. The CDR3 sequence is CASSPGRGETLNTIYF. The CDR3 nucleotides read TGTGCCAGCTCACCGGGCAGGGGAGAGACCTTAAACACCATATATTTT.